A single sample is the source of the 27 T cell receptor beta chains below, sequenced in a study of beta chain features in type 1 diabetes. No antigen is known for these receptors. Isolated RNA was reverse transcribed in full, so expressed TCRB transcripts were sequenced. The assay was immunoSEQ multiplex PCR, and TCRdb's table has in-frame clones only and misses some. The table records hundreds of thousands of clones, 10% to 15% of them present only once. General study results and limits: Shorter TCRB CDR3s, moderately but significantly so, marked every one of the four CD4+ subsets in Type 1 diabetes patients.

Sequenced: naive CD4+ T cells from blood. The receptor source for this set is a man aged 18 to 30 with type 1 diabetes.

This clone turned up a few times. The genes are TRBV15 and TRBJ1-6; D ambiguous. V lost 5 bases, J lost 13 bases, and 12 bases lay in between. This CDR3 comprises 12 residues. Germline CDR1 reads LNHNV; CDR2 reads YYDKDF (reference sequence). CDR3 sequence (DNA): TGTGCCACCAGCCCGCCAGGTCTGCCCCTCCACTTT. It translates to CATSPPGLPLHF.

The V call is TRBV29-1, the J call TRBJ1-1; tentatively, D is TRBD1 (5 bases). The CDR3 covers 13 residues. The V end lost 8 bases, the J end lost 2 bases, and 15 bases lay between the germline ends. CDR1 is SQVTM and CDR2 is ANQGSEA in the germline V gene. The CDR3 nucleotides read TGCAGCTCAAGACAGAACTTTAACACTGAAGCTTTCTTT. This encodes CSSRQNFNTEAFF.

CDR3 protein: CASSYGEKIGYTF. The CDR3 DNA sequence: TGTGCCAGCAGTTATGGGGAAAAAATTGGCTACACCTTC. V gene TRBV6-1 combines with J gene TRBJ1-2; D remains unclear. Germline CDR1 and CDR2: MNHNS and SASEGT. V lost 5 bases and J 7 bases, leaving 14 bases between the germline ends. The CDR3 is 13 residues long.

The chain combines TRBV30 with TRBJ2-7, with 7 bases that match TRBD1. CDR1 is GTSNPN, CDR2 SVGIG, per germline (reference sequence). The ends lost 6 bases at V and 3 bases at J; junction bases unmatched: 11. The CDR3 totals 14 residues. The CDR3 DNA reads TGTGCCTGCGGGGTCGCGGCAGGGGGCTACGAGCAGTACTTC. Protein sequence: CACGVAAGGYEQYF.

The genes are TRBV30 and TRBJ1-5; no definite D call. Trimming took off 4 bases at V and 5 bases at J, with 12 bases between the two ends. The germline V gene has CDR1 GTSNPN and CDR2 SVGIG (reference sequence). This CDR3 region has 13 residues. The CDR3 spells CAWNVLQDQPQHF. The CDR3 DNA reads as TGTGCCTGGAACGTACTTCAGGATCAGCCCCAGCATTTT.

The chain has TRBV7-2 and TRBJ1-1; 7 nucleotides align to TRBD1. The V segment lost 6 bases and the J segment 4 bases; nucleotides outside the gene matches: 5. The germline V gene has CDR1 SGHTA and CDR2 FQGNSA. CDR3 size: 13 residues. DNA of the CDR3: TGTGCCAGCAGTATTTGGGACAGCACTGAAGCTTTCTTT. Its protein is CASSIWDSTEAFF.

The CDR3 reads CASSLTSGGYEQYF. The DNA of the CDR3 is TGCGCCAGCAGCTTGACTAGCGGGGGCTACGAGCAGTACTTC. The gene calls are TRBV5-1 and TRBJ2-7; 11 bases map to TRBD2. Per germline, CDR1 SGHRS and CDR2 YFSETQ. Trimming at V came to 1 base and at J to 3 bases, leaving 0 bases not matched to a gene. The CDR3 spans 14 residues.

V usage is TRBV7-9 and J usage is TRBJ2-2, with D unclear. This CDR3 has 13 amino acids. Trimming removed 1 base at V and 3 bases at J, with 3 bases between. Germline V CDR1 and CDR2: SEHNR, FQNEAQ (reference sequence). CDR3 residues: CASSLGYTGELFF. The CDR3 region has the DNA TGTGCCAGCAGCTTAGGCTACACCGGGGAGCTGTTTTTT.

This clone was found a few times. The gene calls are TRBV5-1 and TRBJ1-5, with D unresolved. The CDR3 sequence is 14 residues long. Trimming shortened V by 0 bases and J by 7 bases, and 11 bases separated the two germline ends. The germline V gene encodes CDR1 SGHRS and CDR2 YFSETQ. Written as DNA, the CDR3 is TGCGCCAGCAGCTTGGGTCAGAGTGACCAGCCCCAGCATTTT. Translation gives CASSLGQSDQPQHF.

The CDR3 loop reads CASSQTSSGDTQYF. CDR3 nucleotide sequence: TGCGCCAGCAGCCAAACTAGCTCAGGAGATACGCAGTATTTT. V gene TRBV4-1 combines with J gene TRBJ2-3; tentatively, D is TRBD2 (6 bases). From germline, CDR1 is MGHRA and CDR2 YSYEKL. The CDR3 extends over 14 amino acids. The V gene lost 2 bases and the J gene lost 5 bases, with 11 bases spanning the gap.

In its sample, this clone was seen a few times. The chain combines TRBV30 with TRBJ1-5; 10 nucleotides line up with TRBD1. Looked up from germline, CDR1 is GTSNPN and CDR2 is SVGIG (reference sequence). The junction had 4 bases not matched to a gene; V was cut back by 0 bases and J by 11 bases. The CDR3 is 13 residues long. The CDR3 DNA sequence: TGTGCCTGGAGTGTAAGGACAGGGGGGACCCAGCATTTT. This encodes CAWSVRTGGTQHF.

The chain combines TRBV18 with TRBJ2-2; D remains unclear. Germline lookup yields CDR1 KGHSH and CDR2 LQKENI. This CDR3 contains 13 residues. Trimming stripped 0 bases from V and 6 bases from J, with 5 bases between. In DNA, the CDR3 is TGTGCCAGCTCACCACCTTTCTCCGGGGAGCTGTTTTTT. This translates into CASSPPFSGELFF. Full variable domain (outside the CDR3, taken from reference TRBV18 and TRBJ2-2): NAGVMQNPRHLVRRRGQEARLRCSPMKGHSHVYWYRQLPEEGLKFMVYLQKENIIDESGMPKERFSAEFPKEGPSILRIQQVVRGDSAAYFCASSPPFSGELFFGEGSRLTVL.

The rearrangement links TRBV6-5 to TRBJ1-1; weak D call: TRBD1 (6 bases). With 5 bases removed from V and 6 bases from J, the gap between germline ends came to 13 bases. Germline CDR1 is MNHEY and CDR2 is SVGAGI. The CDR3 length is 13 residues. CDR3 loop: CASSSTGKSEAFF. The CDR3 DNA reads as TGTGCCAGCAGTAGCACAGGGAAATCTGAAGCTTTCTTT.

The chain employs TRBV10-3 and TRBJ2-7, with TRBD1 as a possible D gene (5 bases). Trimming removed 3 bases at V and 0 bases at J, with 9 bases between. The CDR3 length is 14 residues. Germline V gives CDR1 ENHRY, CDR2 SYGVKD. The CDR3 DNA sequence: TGTGCCATCAGTGATGGGGCTGGCTCCTACGAGCAGTACTTC. The encoded protein is CAISDGAGSYEQYF.

This rearrangement joins TRBV5-1 to TRBJ2-5; 11 bases agree with TRBD1. The ends lost 6 bases at V and 4 bases at J; junction bases unmatched: 8. The CDR3 length is 15 residues. Germline V gene data show CDR1 as SGHRS and CDR2 as YFSETQ. CDR3 protein: CASKPRTGGGETQYF. In nucleotides, the CDR3 is TGCGCCAGCAAGCCCCGGACAGGGGGCGGAGAGACCCAGTACTTC.

The chain couples TRBV19 to TRBJ2-6; D may correspond to TRBD1 or TRBD2 (5 bases each). The length of the CDR3 is 14 residues. Trimming left V 7 bases short and J 0 bases short, with 7 bases between. The V gene's germline CDR1 is LNHDA and CDR2 SQIVND (reference sequence). The CDR3 protein is CASIGTSGANVLTF. The CDR3 region has the DNA TGTGCCAGTATAGGGACCTCTGGGGCCAACGTCCTGACTTTC.

This clone was observed a handful of times. V and J are TRBV29-1 and TRBJ1-2; D possibly corresponds to TRBD1 (5 bases). V was cut by 3 bases and J by 3 bases, with 8 bases left in between. Per the germline V gene, CDR1 is SQVTM and CDR2 is ANQGSEA. The length of the CDR3 is 12 residues. Here the CDR3 DNA reads TGCAGCGTTGAGGGGGAACACTATGGCTACACCTTC. This encodes CSVEGEHYGYTF.

A few counts support this clone. The chain uses TRBV4-1 and TRBJ2-7; a weak D match, TRBD2 (6 bases). The CDR3 sequence is 16 residues long. Trimming stripped 0 bases from V and 0 bases from J, with 12 bases between. Germline V gives CDR1 MGHRA, CDR2 YSYEKL. For the CDR3, the DNA is TGCGCCAGCAGCCAAGAGGATGGGGGGAGCTCCTACGAGCAGTACTTC. The encoded protein is CASSQEDGGSSYEQYF.

In its sample, this clone was seen a few times. This chain uses TRBV6-1 with TRBJ2-5, with TRBD1 as a possible D gene (5 bases). This CDR3 has 13 amino acids. The V end was cut by 0 bases, the J end by 5 bases, with 7 bases between. CDR1 and CDR2 from the germline V gene are MNHNS and SASEGT. The CDR3 region has the DNA TGTGCCAGCAGTGAAGCCAGGGATGAGACCCAGTACTTC. Protein: CASSEARDETQYF.

There are a few counts of this clone. The rearrangement links TRBV5-4 to TRBJ1-3; D is uncertain. The germline gives CDR1 SGHNT, CDR2 YYREEE (reference sequence). The length of the CDR3 is 15 residues. Trimming removed 2 bases from V and 0 bases from J, with 9 bases in between. In nucleotides, the CDR3 is TGTGCCAGCAGCTTCTCGGAGAACTCTGGAAACACCATATATTTT. It is translated as CASSFSENSGNTIYF. Full variable domain (outside the CDR3, taken from reference TRBV5-4 and TRBJ1-3): ETGVTQSPTHLIKTRGQQVTLRCSSQSGHNTVSWYQQALGQGPQFIFQYYREEENGRGNFPPRFSGLQFPNYSSELNVNALELDDSALYLCASSFSENSGNTIYFGEGSWLTVV.

There are a few counts of this clone. The chain is built from TRBV29-1 and TRBJ1-2; 7 bases agree with TRBD1. The V gene's germline CDR1 is SQVTM and CDR2 ANQGSEA. Trimming cost V 7 bases and J 4 bases; bases outside gene matches: 6. CDR3 size: 12 residues. The CDR3 nucleotides are TGCAGCGGGAAGGGACAGAGCTATGGCTACACCTTC. Amino acid sequence: CSGKGQSYGYTF.

This clone was detected only a few times. The chain has TRBV29-1 and TRBJ1-2, with no clear D. This CDR3 is 11 amino acids long. The germline V and J ends were trimmed by 7 bases and 6 bases, with 12 bases remaining between them. Looked up from germline, CDR1 is SQVTM and CDR2 is ANQGSEA. CDR3 sequence (DNA): TGCAGCGCTAGGCGGGGTGATGGCTACACCTTC. The encoded protein is CSARRGDGYTF.

The chain uses TRBV6-6 and TRBJ2-3; D is undetermined. Per the germline V gene, CDR1 is MNHNY and CDR2 is SVGAGI (reference sequence). The CDR3 sequence is 12 residues long. V was clipped by 7 bases and J by 2 bases, with 7 bases between them. CDR3 sequence (DNA): TGTGCCAGCACTGAGACCACAGATACGCAGTATTTT. It codes for CASTETTDTQYF.

The chain is built from TRBV13 and TRBJ2-3; TRBD1 matches at 12 bases. Trimming cost V 3 bases and J 6 bases; bases outside gene matches: 4. Germline V gene sequence: CDR1 PRHDT, CDR2 FYEKMQ (reference sequence). The CDR3 has 15 residues. The CDR3 region is CASSLGQGAGDTQYF. The CDR3 DNA sequence: TGTGCCAGCAGCTTGGGACAGGGGGCCGGGGATACGCAGTATTTT.

The V and J genes are TRBV4-2 and TRBJ1-2, with D perhaps TRBD1 (6 bases). CDR1 and CDR2 (germline): LGHNA, YNFKEQ. Trimming took off 2 bases at V and 6 bases at J, with 19 bases between the two ends. The CDR3 is made up of 16 amino acids. CDR3 bases: TGTGCCAGCAGCCAATTCTTGATCGGGGGGCGTAATGGCTACACCTTC. Encoded protein: CASSQFLIGGRNGYTF.

About this clone: This sample includes further DNA sequences coding for the same CDR3. The genes are TRBV7-2 and TRBJ2-1; TRBD1 aligns across 7 bases. Germline CDR1 reads SGHTA; CDR2 reads FQGNSA. Trimming removed 1 base from V and 2 bases from J; junction bases left unmatched: 2. CDR3 length: 15 residues. CDR3 coding DNA: TGTGCCAGCAGCTTAGACAGGGGTACCTACAATGAGCAGTTCTTC. Encoded protein: CASSLDRGTYNEQFF.

This clone was seen a handful of times. This chain uses TRBV4-1 with TRBJ1-4, with 7 positions matching TRBD1. After removal of 3 bases from V and 2 bases from J, the junction contained 3 bases not matched to a gene. This CDR3 region has 15 residues. In germline, CDR1 is MGHRA, CDR2 YSYEKL. Here the CDR3 reads CASSHPGQTNEKLFF. The CDR3 nucleotides are TGCGCCAGCAGCCATCCGGGACAGACTAATGAAAAACTGTTTTTT.